These T cell receptor beta chains were read from a single sample in a study of blood T cell repertoires in COVID-19. The data were produced by immunoSEQ multiplex PCR, yet TCRdb's version contains in-frame clones alone and is incomplete. The top ten clones hold less than 5.5% of a sample with around 190,000 clones, more than 75% of them seen once. Sequencing used peripheral blood. All receptors come from a human donor in a cohort sampled during active COVID-19. CDR3s include the opening cysteine and the closing phenylalanine or tryptophan. Fields, in order: CDR3 DNA, CDR3 protein, D gene, J gene, clone size, V gene. The D gene is left open where the match is weak. Size tells how often a clone was seen (once, few, many) or the class of an expanded clone, and some rows leave it out.

CDR3 DNA: TGTGCCAGCAGCCCCTTAGGGGGTCAAAGGAGCACAGATACGCAGTATTTT
CDR3 protein: CASSPLGGQRSTDTQYF
D gene: .
J gene: TRBJ2-3
clone size: once
V gene: TRBV7-6

CDR3 DNA: TGTGCCAGCAGTTTAAATTGGGACAGGGGTACTTATGGCTACACCTTC
CDR3 protein: CASSLNWDRGTYGYTF
D gene: TRBD1
J gene: TRBJ1-2
clone size: .
V gene: TRBV28

CDR3 DNA: TGTGCCAGCAGTATACTAGCGGGGGCTGGCGAGCAGTACTTC
CDR3 protein: CASSILAGAGEQYF
D gene: TRBD2
J gene: TRBJ2-7
clone size: once
V gene: TRBV2

CDR3 DNA: TGTGCCAGCAGTGGACCCCTAGACAATGAGCAGTTCTTC
CDR3 protein: CASSGPLDNEQFF
D gene: .
J gene: TRBJ2-1
clone size: .
V gene: TRBV2

CDR3 DNA: TGTGCCAGCAGACCTCAACAGGGGACAAATCAGCCCCAGCATTTT
CDR3 protein: CASRPQQGTNQPQHF
D gene: TRBD1
J gene: TRBJ1-5
clone size: .
V gene: TRBV28

CDR3 DNA: TGTGCCAGCTCAACCGGACAGGGGATATACAATGAGCAGTTCTTC
CDR3 protein: CASSTGQGIYNEQFF
D gene: TRBD1
J gene: TRBJ2-1
clone size: once
V gene: TRBV18

CDR3 DNA: TGTGCCAGCAGTTTTTTCGGAAGAAGAGGCCAAGAGACCCAGTACTTC
CDR3 protein: CASSFFGRRGQETQYF
D gene: .
J gene: TRBJ2-5
clone size: .
V gene: TRBV27

CDR3 DNA: TGTGCCAGCAGTTACGCCGACAAGGACTATGGCTACACCTTC
CDR3 protein: CASSYADKDYGYTF
D gene: .
J gene: TRBJ1-2
clone size: .
V gene: TRBV6-5

CDR3 DNA: TGTGCCAGCAGCGTTGACAGCGTTTATGGCTACACCTTC
CDR3 protein: CASSVDSVYGYTF
D gene: .
J gene: TRBJ1-2
clone size: .
V gene: TRBV7-2

CDR3 DNA: TGTGCCAGCAGCTTGGTTCGGGGGAATTCACCCCTCCACTTT
CDR3 protein: CASSLVRGNSPLHF
D gene: .
J gene: TRBJ1-6
clone size: .
V gene: TRBV5-6

CDR3 DNA: TGTGCCAGTAGTCCGGACAGGGCTGTTCGGCATTCACCCCTCCACTTT
CDR3 protein: CASSPDRAVRHSPLHF
D gene: TRBD1
J gene: TRBJ1-6
clone size: .
V gene: TRBV19

CDR3 DNA: TGTGCCAGCAGTTGGGGGGACAGGGGGAATGAAAAACTGTTTTTT
CDR3 protein: CASSWGDRGNEKLFF
D gene: TRBD1
J gene: TRBJ1-4
clone size: .
V gene: TRBV6-6

CDR3 DNA: TGTGCCAGCAGCGTAGGTAGACTAGCGGGGGGATTGTTGGATACGCAGTATTTT
CDR3 protein: CASSVGRLAGGLLDTQYF
D gene: TRBD2
J gene: TRBJ2-3
clone size: once
V gene: TRBV9

CDR3 DNA: TGCGCCAGCAGCCAAGATCTATGGGCAGCTGCCGGTGAGACCCAGTACTTC
CDR3 protein: CASSQDLWAAAGETQYF
D gene: .
J gene: TRBJ2-5
clone size: .
V gene: TRBV4-3

CDR3 DNA: TGCGCCAGCAGCCAAGATGCGAGGGGGGGTGAAAAACTGTTTTTT
CDR3 protein: CASSQDARGGEKLFF
D gene: .
J gene: TRBJ1-4
clone size: .
V gene: TRBV4-1

CDR3 DNA: TGTGCCAGCAGCTTAGAGGCGCCGGGGGGGGCCCCGCTTTACAATGAGCAGTTCTTC
CDR3 protein: CASSLEAPGGAPLYNEQFF
D gene: TRBD2
J gene: TRBJ2-1
clone size: .
V gene: TRBV7-6

CDR3 DNA: TGTGCCAGCAGCCAAGATTGGGGGGGCGGGACAGATACGCAGTATTTT
CDR3 protein: CASSQDWGGGTDTQYF
D gene: .
J gene: TRBJ2-3
clone size: few
V gene: TRBV3-1/TRBV3-2

CDR3 DNA: TGTGCCAGCAGCCAAGGACAGGGCACTAGCAATACGCAGTATTTT
CDR3 protein: CASSQGQGTSNTQYF
D gene: .
J gene: TRBJ2-3
clone size: .
V gene: TRBV14

CDR3 DNA: TGTGCCTGGAGCCGCCTAGCGGGAGGTCACAATGAGCAGTTCTTC
CDR3 protein: CAWSRLAGGHNEQFF
D gene: TRBD2
J gene: TRBJ2-1
clone size: .
V gene: TRBV30

CDR3 DNA: TGTGCCAGCAGGGACAGGAGGAACACTGAAGCTTTCTTT
CDR3 protein: CASRDRRNTEAFF
D gene: TRBD1
J gene: TRBJ1-1
clone size: .
V gene: TRBV6-5

CDR3 DNA: TGTGCCAGCAGTGAGGGACACTATAGCAATCAGCCCCAGCATTTT
CDR3 protein: CASSEGHYSNQPQHF
D gene: .
J gene: TRBJ1-5
clone size: .
V gene: TRBV6-1

CDR3 DNA: TGCGCCAGCAGCCAAGATAGGCAGGGGTTCTACGAGCAGTACTTC
CDR3 protein: CASSQDRQGFYEQYF
D gene: .
J gene: TRBJ2-7
clone size: .
V gene: TRBV4-3

CDR3 DNA: TGTGCCAGCAGCCCCAGACAGGGTACCTACGAGCAGTACTTC
CDR3 protein: CASSPRQGTYEQYF
D gene: TRBD1
J gene: TRBJ2-7
clone size: .
V gene: TRBV7-8

CDR3 DNA: TGTGCCAGCAGCGCCCATCACACCGAGGGGGACTATGGCTACACCTTC
CDR3 protein: CASSAHHTEGDYGYTF
D gene: .
J gene: TRBJ1-2
clone size: .
V gene: TRBV9

CDR3 DNA: TGCGCCAGCAGCTTGGAAAGGGGGATGAACACTGAAGCTTTCTTT
CDR3 protein: CASSLERGMNTEAFF
D gene: .
J gene: TRBJ1-1
clone size: once
V gene: TRBV5-1

CDR3 DNA: TGCGCCAGCAGCCCCGTAACGGGACAGGGGAATTCACCCCTCCACTTT
CDR3 protein: CASSPVTGQGNSPLHF
D gene: TRBD1
J gene: TRBJ1-6
clone size: .
V gene: TRBV5-1

CDR3 DNA: TGTGCCAGCAGCCCCCGACAGGGGGGATCACCCCTCCACTTT
CDR3 protein: CASSPRQGGSPLHF
D gene: TRBD1
J gene: TRBJ1-6
clone size: .
V gene: TRBV6-2/TRBV6-3

CDR3 DNA: TGCGCCAGCAGCCAAGATGGGACTAGGAATTACGAGCAGTACTTC
CDR3 protein: CASSQDGTRNYEQYF
D gene: TRBD2
J gene: TRBJ2-7
clone size: .
V gene: TRBV4-3

CDR3 DNA: TGTGCCAGCAGCCCCAGGTGGGGGGGAGGCAATGAGCAGTTCTTC
CDR3 protein: CASSPRWGGGNEQFF
D gene: TRBD2
J gene: TRBJ2-1
clone size: .
V gene: TRBV11-1

CDR3 DNA: TGTGCCAGCAGCTCAGCTACGGGTGGAGAGTTGTTCTTC
CDR3 protein: CASSSATGGELFF
D gene: .
J gene: TRBJ2-1
clone size: .
V gene: TRBV7-2

CDR3 DNA: TGTGCCTCTAAAGGACAGCTGGCTGAAGCTTTCTTT
CDR3 protein: CASKGQLAEAFF
D gene: .
J gene: TRBJ1-1
clone size: .
V gene: TRBV2

CDR3 DNA: TGTGCCAGCAGCGTAAGTAGCGGTCCTACCTACGAGCAGTACTTC
CDR3 protein: CASSVSSGPTYEQYF
D gene: .
J gene: TRBJ2-7
clone size: .
V gene: TRBV9

CDR3 DNA: TGTGCCAGCAGCGCCCAAATTTTGAACACCGGGGAGCTGTTTTTT
CDR3 protein: CASSAQILNTGELFF
D gene: .
J gene: TRBJ2-2
clone size: .
V gene: TRBV9

CDR3 DNA: TGTGCCAGCAGCCCAGCCCTACTAGCGGGAGTTAACGGGGAGCTGTTTTTT
CDR3 protein: CASSPALLAGVNGELFF
D gene: TRBD2
J gene: TRBJ2-2
clone size: once
V gene: TRBV7-2

CDR3 DNA: TGTGCCAGCAGTGAAGGACAGGGCTATGGCTACACCTTC
CDR3 protein: CASSEGQGYGYTF
D gene: TRBD1
J gene: TRBJ1-2
clone size: .
V gene: TRBV28

CDR3 DNA: TGTGCCAGCACAGCCCGGACTAGCGGCACAGATACGCAGTATTTT
CDR3 protein: CASTARTSGTDTQYF
D gene: TRBD2
J gene: TRBJ2-3
clone size: few
V gene: TRBV6-5

CDR3 DNA: TGTGCCACCTATCCTAGGACAGCCTCCTACGAGCAGTACTTC
CDR3 protein: CATYPRTASYEQYF
D gene: .
J gene: TRBJ2-7
clone size: once
V gene: TRBV28

CDR3 DNA: TGTGCCAGCAGCTGGGACACCGGCTCTGGAAACACCATATATTTT
CDR3 protein: CASSWDTGSGNTIYF
D gene: .
J gene: TRBJ1-3
clone size: .
V gene: TRBV3-1/TRBV3-2

CDR3 DNA: TGTGCCAGTAGTGGTTCTAGCGGGGGACTCCACACAGATACGCAGTATTTT
CDR3 protein: CASSGSSGGLHTDTQYF
D gene: TRBD2
J gene: TRBJ2-3
clone size: .
V gene: TRBV19

CDR3 DNA: TGTGCCAGTAGCCCCAGAACAGGCCGGGGGAGTGGCAATCAGCCCCAGCATTTT
CDR3 protein: CASSPRTGRGSGNQPQHF
D gene: .
J gene: TRBJ1-5
clone size: .
V gene: TRBV19

CDR3 DNA: TGTGCCAGCAGCTCCGCGGGCACATATGGCTACACCTTC
CDR3 protein: CASSSAGTYGYTF
D gene: .
J gene: TRBJ1-2
clone size: .
V gene: TRBV7-9

CDR3 DNA: TGTGCCAGCAGTTATCGCGTGGCTAGCAGGCGGAATGAGCAGTTCTTC
CDR3 protein: CASSYRVASRRNEQFF
D gene: .
J gene: TRBJ2-1
clone size: few
V gene: TRBV6-2/TRBV6-3

CDR3 DNA: TGCGCCAGCAGCCACCTTCCGGGACAGGGAGTCCTGACTTTC
CDR3 protein: CASSHLPGQGVLTF
D gene: TRBD1
J gene: TRBJ2-6
clone size: .
V gene: TRBV4-3

CDR3 DNA: TGCGCCAGCAGCTTGAGAGTAGCGGGAGGGCACGAGCAGTACTTC
CDR3 protein: CASSLRVAGGHEQYF
D gene: TRBD2
J gene: TRBJ2-7
clone size: .
V gene: TRBV5-1

CDR3 DNA: TGCGCCAGCAGCCAAGATCAGGCGCCCGCTGGCTACACCTTC
CDR3 protein: CASSQDQAPAGYTF
D gene: .
J gene: TRBJ1-2
clone size: .
V gene: TRBV4-1

CDR3 DNA: TGTGCCAGCAGCCTACTAGCGGGAGCGGGAACCGGGGAGCTGTTTTTT
CDR3 protein: CASSLLAGAGTGELFF
D gene: TRBD2
J gene: TRBJ2-2
clone size: .
V gene: TRBV6-2/TRBV6-3

CDR3 DNA: TGTGCCAGTAGTTCGTTAGCGGTGCAGTTCTTC
CDR3 protein: CASSSLAVQFF
D gene: .
J gene: TRBJ2-1
clone size: .
V gene: TRBV19

CDR3 DNA: TGTGCCAGCAGCTCCCTTAGCACAGATACGCAGTATTTT
CDR3 protein: CASSSLSTDTQYF
D gene: .
J gene: TRBJ2-3
clone size: .
V gene: TRBV7-2

CDR3 DNA: TGTGCCAGCAGTTTTGGACAGAAGAACACTGAAGCTTTCTTT
CDR3 protein: CASSFGQKNTEAFF
D gene: .
J gene: TRBJ1-1
clone size: .
V gene: TRBV27

CDR3 DNA: TGTGCCAGCACTCTCGACAGGGGGGTTTTGTACAATGAGCAGTTCTTC
CDR3 protein: CASTLDRGVLYNEQFF
D gene: TRBD1
J gene: TRBJ2-1
clone size: .
V gene: TRBV2

CDR3 DNA: TGCGCCAGCAGTGGGCTCGGACTCAACACCGGGGAGCTGTTTTTT
CDR3 protein: CASSGLGLNTGELFF
D gene: .
J gene: TRBJ2-2
clone size: .
V gene: TRBV10-1

CDR3 DNA: TGTGCCAGCAGCTTAGCGCTATCGGCTAGCGGGGCCCAAGAGACCCAGTACTTC
CDR3 protein: CASSLALSASGAQETQYF
D gene: TRBD2
J gene: TRBJ2-5
clone size: .
V gene: TRBV7-9

CDR3 DNA: TGTGCCAGCAGCTTAGAGAGGACAGGGCACGAGCAGTTCTTC
CDR3 protein: CASSLERTGHEQFF
D gene: TRBD1
J gene: TRBJ2-1
clone size: once
V gene: TRBV7-2